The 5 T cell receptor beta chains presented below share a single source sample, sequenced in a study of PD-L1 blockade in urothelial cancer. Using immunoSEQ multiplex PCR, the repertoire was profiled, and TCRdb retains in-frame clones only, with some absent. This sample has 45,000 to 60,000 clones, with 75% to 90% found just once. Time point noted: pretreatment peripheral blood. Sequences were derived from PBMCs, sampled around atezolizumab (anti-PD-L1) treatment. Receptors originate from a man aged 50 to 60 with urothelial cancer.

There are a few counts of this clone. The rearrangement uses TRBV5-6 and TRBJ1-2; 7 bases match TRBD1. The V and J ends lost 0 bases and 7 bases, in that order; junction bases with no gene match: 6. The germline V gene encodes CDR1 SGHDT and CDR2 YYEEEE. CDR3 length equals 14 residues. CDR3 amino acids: CASSLETGNPGYTF. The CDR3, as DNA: TGTGCCAGCAGCTTGGAGACAGGGAACCCTGGCTACACCTTC.

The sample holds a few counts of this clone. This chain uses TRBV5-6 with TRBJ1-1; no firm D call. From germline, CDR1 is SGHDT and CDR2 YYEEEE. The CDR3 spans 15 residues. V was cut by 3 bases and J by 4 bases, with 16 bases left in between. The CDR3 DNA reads TGTGCCAGCAGCTCATTATCTAGGCGTGGCACTGAAGCTTTCTTT. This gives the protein CASSSLSRRGTEAFF.

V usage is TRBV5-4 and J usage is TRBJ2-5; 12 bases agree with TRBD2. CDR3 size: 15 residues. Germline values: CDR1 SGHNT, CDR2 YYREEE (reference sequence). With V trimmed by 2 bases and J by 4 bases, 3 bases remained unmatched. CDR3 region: CASSFPSGGAETQYF. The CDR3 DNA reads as TGTGCCAGCAGCTTTCCTAGCGGGGGGGCAGAGACCCAGTACTTC.

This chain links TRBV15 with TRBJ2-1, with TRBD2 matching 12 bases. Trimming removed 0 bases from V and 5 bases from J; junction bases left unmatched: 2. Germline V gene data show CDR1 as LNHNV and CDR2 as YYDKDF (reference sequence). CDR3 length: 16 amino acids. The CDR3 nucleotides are TGTGCCACCAGCAGAGAACTAGCGGGGGGCAACAATGAGCAGTTCTTC. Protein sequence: CATSRELAGGNNEQFF. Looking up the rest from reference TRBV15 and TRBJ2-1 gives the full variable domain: DAMVIQNPRYQVTQFGKPVTLSCSQTLNHNVMYWYQQKSSQAPKLLFHYYDKDFNNEADTPDNFQSRRPNTSFCFLDIRSPGLGDTAMYLCATSRELAGGNNEQFFGPGTRLTVL.

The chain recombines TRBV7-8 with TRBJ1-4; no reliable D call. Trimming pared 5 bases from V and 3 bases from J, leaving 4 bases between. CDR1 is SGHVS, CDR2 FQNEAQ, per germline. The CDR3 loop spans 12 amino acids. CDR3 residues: CASSGPNEKLFF. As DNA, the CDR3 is TGTGCCAGCAGCGGGCCTAATGAAAAACTGTTTTTT.